The rows below give T cell receptor beta chains drawn from one sample of a study of cytomegalovirus exposure and HLA in healthy donors. Profiling relied on immunoSEQ multiplex PCR, and the TCRdb table lists in-frame clones only, not all of them. The sample yields some 130,000 clones, 55% to 75% seen once. Sequences were obtained from PBMCs. The receptors were sampled from a human donor in good health. CDR3s include the opening cysteine and the closing phenylalanine or tryptophan. A D gene is named only where the DNA matches it firmly. Where a row states a size, it is once, few, many or the class of an expanded clone; other rows omit it.

TRBV5-4	TRBJ2-3	.	.	TGTGCCAGCAGGTCTAGCGCCAGCTTCTCAGATACGCAGTATTTT	CASRSSASFSDTQYF
TRBV9	TRBJ2-5	.	few	TGTGCCAGCAGCGTAGGGGGCTTGCCTCTCCAAGAGACCCAGTACTTC	CASSVGGLPLQETQYF
TRBV2	TRBJ2-5	TRBD2	.	TGTGCCAGCGAGCGCGGTAGGACTAGCAACACCCTTAGGGAGACCCAGTACTTC	CASERGRTSNTLRETQYF
TRBV10-3	TRBJ2-2	TRBD2	.	TGTGCCATCAAACTAGCGGGAGGAACCGGGGAGCTGTTTTTT	CAIKLAGGTGELFF
TRBV5-6	TRBJ2-1	TRBD2	.	TGTGCCAGCAGCTCGGGAGGGCCTCCCGAGCAGTTCTTC	CASSSGGPPEQFF
TRBV7-2	TRBJ1-5	.	.	TGTGCCAGCAGCTTAGACGGGAGTAGCAATCAGCCCCAGCATTTT	CASSLDGSSNQPQHF
TRBV5-3	TRBJ1-5	.	.	TGTGCCAGAAGCGGAACAGGAGCTGGGCCGTGGGGTAAGCATTTT	CARSGTGAGPWGKHF
TRBV27	TRBJ2-2	.	few	TGTGCCAGCAGTCCCATCGGGGGGCCGAACACCGGGGAGCTGTTTTTT	CASSPIGGPNTGELFF
TRBV7-2	TRBJ2-5	TRBD1	few	TGTGCCAGCAGCTTAGGGGGGACAGGGGGCAGGAAGACCCAGTACTTC	CASSLGGTGGRKTQYF
TRBV6-5	TRBJ1-1	.	few	TGTGCCAGCAGTTACTCGATTCTAATGGACACTGAAGCTTTCTTT	CASSYSILMDTEAFF
TRBV5-4	TRBJ1-1	.	few	TGTGCCAGCAGCTTGGTTAGGGGTACTGAAGCTTTCTTT	CASSLVRGTEAFF
TRBV6-4	TRBJ2-1	TRBD2	.	TGTGCCAGCAGTGGGACTAGGAATATCGATGAGCAGTTCTTC	CASSGTRNIDEQFF
TRBV5-1	TRBJ2-7	TRBD1	.	TGCGCCAGCAGCTTGGCCCCTAACCTCGGGACAGGGGGCGAGGACGAGCAGTACTTC	CASSLAPNLGTGGEDEQYF
TRBV27	TRBJ1-4	TRBD1	.	TGTGCCAGTCGTAGAGCCGGGACAGGGCTTAATGAAAAACTGTTTTTT	CASRRAGTGLNEKLFF
TRBV4-2	TRBJ1-1	.	few	TGTGCCAGCAGCCAAGGAAGGTACGGAGTTGAAGCTTTCTTT	CASSQGRYGVEAFF
TRBV7-2	TRBJ2-4	TRBD2	.	TGTGCCAGCACGAGCGGGGGGATTAAAAACATTCAGTACTTC	CASTSGGIKNIQYF
TRBV7-2	TRBJ2-1	.	.	TGTGCCAGCAGCTTTTGGCCCCCCGAATACAATGAGCAGTTCTTC	CASSFWPPEYNEQFF
TRBV2	TRBJ2-1	TRBD2	.	TGTGCCAGCTGGGGGGGGCGGGGAAGCGGGGGGGCTCGGGAGCAGTTCTTC	CASWGGRGSGGAREQFF
TRBV10-3	TRBJ2-7	TRBD1	.	TGTGCCATCAGCACACTTAAGACTCGACAGGGTAGTAGCTCCTACGAGCAGTACTTC	CAISTLKTRQGSSSYEQYF
TRBV6-1	TRBJ2-7	TRBD2	few	TGTGCCAGCAGTGAAATGGTTGGGGGGGAGCGCGAGCAGTACTTC	CASSEMVGGEREQYF
TRBV30	TRBJ2-5	TRBD2	.	TGTGCCTGGAGTACAGCGGGGACTAGCCCTGCCCAGACCCAGTACTTC	CAWSTAGTSPAQTQYF
TRBV19	TRBJ1-3	TRBD1	.	TGTGCCAGTAGTCTTCGACAGGGCTCTGGAAACACCATATATTTT	CASSLRQGSGNTIYF
TRBV28	TRBJ2-7	TRBD2	.	TGTGCCAGCAGTCCCCCGGGAGGGGCGAGGGAGCAGTACTTC	CASSPPGGAREQYF
TRBV28	TRBJ2-7	.	.	TGTGCCAGCAGGCGTGGACAGCTATTCTCCTACGAGCAGTACTTC	CASRRGQLFSYEQYF
TRBV6-4	TRBJ1-5	.	few	TGTGCCAGCTCAGAGGTCCTGGGCAATCAGCCCCAGCATTTT	CASSEVLGNQPQHF
TRBV7-9	TRBJ2-5	TRBD2	.	TGTGCCAGCAGGAGCGGGAAGCAAGAGACCCAGTACTTC	CASRSGKQETQYF
TRBV7-9	TRBJ2-7	TRBD1	.	TGTGCCAGCAGCTTAGCAGGGGGCCCTTACGAGCAGTACTTC	CASSLAGGPYEQYF
TRBV27	TRBJ1-2	.	.	TGTGCCAGTCCTCGGGTGGTAAAACAACCCCCGGGCTATGGCTACACCTTC	CASPRVVKQPPGYGYTF
TRBV27	TRBJ1-1	.	.	TGTGCCAGCAGTGTAACCGGGGGAACTGAAGCTTTCTTT	CASSVTGGTEAFF
TRBV5-4	TRBJ2-4	.	once	TGTGCCAGCAGCTTGGACCCCAGGGGAACCAAAAACATTCAGTACTTC	CASSLDPRGTKNIQYF
TRBV19	TRBJ2-7	.	.	TGTGCCAGTAGTATAAATCAGGTCCCAACCTACGAGCAGTACTTC	CASSINQVPTYEQYF
TRBV27	TRBJ2-3	TRBD1	.	TGTGCCAGCAGTTATAGGGGACAGGGCACAGATACGCAGTATTTT	CASSYRGQGTDTQYF
TRBV12-5	TRBJ2-2	TRBD2	few	TGTGCTAGTGCGTCTAGCGGGTACACCGGGGAGCTGTTTTTT	CASASSGYTGELFF
TRBV5-1	TRBJ2-1	TRBD2	.	TGCGCCAGCGCTAGCGGATACTACAATGAGCAGTTCTTC	CASASGYYNEQFF
TRBV28	TRBJ1-5	.	once	TGTGCCAGCAGCCTGAGGCGGGGGACGCCAGTTAATCAGCCCCAGCATTTT	CASSLRRGTPVNQPQHF
TRBV5-1	TRBJ2-7	.	few	TGCGCCAGCAGCCCTGGACAATCAATGCTGATGTACGAGCAGTACTTC	CASSPGQSMLMYEQYF
TRBV5-1	TRBJ2-2	.	.	TGCGCCAGCGGCGCAGGGGGGCAGAACACCGGGGAGCTGTTTTTT	CASGAGGQNTGELFF
TRBV4-3	TRBJ2-7	TRBD1	.	TGCGCCAGCAGCCAAGGGTGGACAGGGGGATACGAGCAGTACTTC	CASSQGWTGGYEQYF
TRBV4-1	TRBJ2-7	.	.	TGCGCCAGCAGCCAAGAACCTCCGGGGAGATTCTACGAGCAGTACTTC	CASSQEPPGRFYEQYF
TRBV10-3	TRBJ2-1	TRBD1	once	TGTGCCGGCCGGACAGGGCCCCTCAATGAGCAGTTCTTC	CAGRTGPLNEQFF
TRBV5-4	TRBJ2-7	TRBD2	once	TGTGCCAGCAGCCCCCTCGCGGGAGGGCTCTTCGGCGAGCAGTACTTC	CASSPLAGGLFGEQYF
TRBV7-9	TRBJ1-6	TRBD1	.	TGTGCCAGCAGAGCCACCGGACAGGCGGATTCACCCCTCCACTTT	CASRATGQADSPLHF
TRBV6-1	TRBJ2-5	TRBD1	.	TGTGCCACATCATACAGGGGGCGCGGAGAGACCCAGTACTTC	CATSYRGRGETQYF
TRBV30	TRBJ1-1	.	once	TGTGCCTGGAGTGTAGGGGGAATTGGGAACACTGAAGCTTTCTTT	CAWSVGGIGNTEAFF
TRBV7-9	TRBJ1-2	TRBD1	.	TGTGCCAGCAGTGGGAACTACAGGGGTTCAGATGGCTACACCTTC	CASSGNYRGSDGYTF
TRBV7-9	TRBJ2-5	.	.	TGTGCCAGCAGCTTTGCGGAGACCCAGTACTTC	CASSFAETQYF
TRBV5-6	TRBJ2-3	.	.	TGTGCCAGCCAAACGAGTAGCACAGATACGCAGTATTTT	CASQTSSTDTQYF
TRBV6-1	TRBJ1-4	.	.	TGTGCCAGCAGTGAACGCCACGGCAGGATTAATGAAAAACTGTTTTTT	CASSERHGRINEKLFF
TRBV7-6	TRBJ1-1	TRBD1	.	TGTGCCAGCACCTATCTGGACAGGGGCACTGAAGCTTTCTTT	CASTYLDRGTEAFF
TRBV6-5	TRBJ1-3	.	.	TGTGCCAGCACTAGCTCTGGAAACACCATATATTTT	CASTSSGNTIYF
TRBV2	TRBJ1-3	.	.	TGTGCCAGCAACCAGGTTGGAAACACCATATATTTT	CASNQVGNTIYF
TRBV5-4	TRBJ2-7	TRBD1	few	TGTGCCAGCAGCTTGGACAGGGGAACCTACGAGCAGTACTTC	CASSLDRGTYEQYF